This T cell receptor beta chain was sequenced in a study of CD8 T cells in ankylosing spondylitis. Quantitative 5'-RACE with molecular barcodes generated TCR beta libraries. One entry per CDR3 protein results from TCRdb running MiXCR on the 5' RACE reads. The sample has around 430,000 distinct CDR3 sequences; approximately 17% are singletons. Study-wide findings and caveats: Disease-linked clones displayed a CD8+ phenotype and appeared relatively rarely in peripheral blood. A TCR beta motif of several highly homologous variants seemed to mark ankylosing spondylitis blood.

This clonotype was seen repeatedly, ten times or more. Its antigen remains unidentified. The CDR3 spans 12 residues. V gave up 6 bases and J gave up 3 bases, with 8 bases separating them. This receptor was obtained from a male donor with ankylosing spondylitis. The gene calls are TRBV12-3 or TRBV12-4 and TRBJ2-5; D is ambiguous. Sequences were obtained from blood, either unsorted or a sorted T cell fraction (not recorded which). The CDR3 loop is CASSPGEETQYF. The DNA for the CDR3 is TGTGCCAGCAGCCCTGGGGAAGAGACCCAGTACTTC.